The 24 T cell receptor beta chains in this list originate from one sample, sequenced in a study of T-cell memory formation after mild COVID-19. Each CDR3 protein gets one entry after TCRdb re-called the 5' RACE reads with MiXCR. The sample has 250,000 to 300,000 distinct CDR3 sequences; 16% are singletons. Sequenced input: PBMCs or a T cell subset sorted from them (not recorded which). Receptors were obtained from a man between 18 and 29 years old who had mild COVID-19 (a few samples of this study predate the infection). Cell type and time point are not known.

This clonotype has more than one count but fewer than ten. The genes are TRBV5-1 and TRBJ2-3, with TRBD2 matching over 10 bases. CDR1 is SGHRS, CDR2 YFSETQ, per germline. The J segment lost 1 base and the V segment lost 0 bases, leaving 2 bases of the junction unmatched. This CDR3 has 16 amino acids. In DNA form, the CDR3 reads TGCGCCAGCAGCTTGGAGCTAGCGGGGGGCACAGATACGCAGTATTTT. It translates to CASSLELAGGTDTQYF. The whole variable domain, filled in from reference TRBV5-1 and TRBJ2-3, reads KAGVTQTPRYLIKTRGQQVTLSCSPISGHRSVSWYQQTPGQGLQFLFEYFSETQRNKGNFPGRFSGRQFSNSRSEMNVSTLELGDSALYLCASSLELAGGTDTQYFGPGTRLTVL.

Note on this clonotype: Possible read error: a much larger clone is one base away. This chain joins TRBV5-1 and TRBJ1-3; D not resolved. V lost 0 bases and J lost 4, with 17 bases in between. This CDR3 comprises 17 residues. Germline CDR1 reads SGHRS; CDR2 reads YFSETQ. The CDR3 sequence: CASSLDAAGEFGNTIYF. CDR3 sequence (DNA): TGCGCCAGCAGCTTGGACGCCGCGGGCGAATTCGGAAACACCATATATTTT.

In its sample, this clonotype was seen a few times. The gene calls are TRBV6-5 and TRBJ2-5; 11 bases are a match to TRBD2. In germline, CDR1 is MNHEY, CDR2 SVGAGI. The CDR3 runs 17 residues. Unmatched junction bases numbered 11, after V lost 6 bases and J lost 2 bases. CDR3 DNA sequence: TGTGCCAGCAGACCACAAAACCTAGCGGGGGGACAAGAGACCCAGTACTTC. Its protein is CASRPQNLAGGQETQYF.

The chain recombines TRBV5-6 with TRBJ1-1; D gene uncertain. Trimming pared 6 bases from V and 5 bases from J, leaving 17 bases between. The germline gives CDR1 SGHDT, CDR2 YYEEEE. The CDR3 consists of 14 residues. CDR3 residues: CASTLYSVRTEAFF. The CDR3 DNA is TGTGCCAGCACCCTTTATAGCGTTAGGACTGAAGCTTTCTTT.

The chain is built from TRBV18 and TRBJ1-1, with D perhaps TRBD1 (6 bases). V dropped 4 bases and J dropped 7 bases, with 13 bases sitting between them. This CDR3 has 13 residues. Looked up from germline, CDR1 is KGHSH and CDR2 is LQKENI. The CDR3 region is CASSRRGVGEAFF. The CDR3 coding sequence is TGTGCCAGCTCACGAAGGGGGGTTGGTGAAGCTTTCTTT.

V usage is TRBV7-9 and J usage is TRBJ2-1; D is undetermined. The germline gives CDR1 SEHNR, CDR2 FQNEAQ (reference sequence). Trimming removed 1 base at V and 8 bases at J, with 6 bases between. CDR3 length: 12 residues. CDR3 nucleotides: TGTGCCAGCAGCTTAGTGGGTTATGAGCAGTTCTTC. Its protein product is CASSLVGYEQFF.

This clonotype was seen more than once but under ten times. The V call is TRBV29-1, the J call TRBJ2-3; D call uncertain. CDR1 is SQVTM and CDR2 is ANQGSEA in the germline V gene. CDR3 length: 11 amino acids. The V gene lost 3 bases and the J gene lost 5 bases, with 6 bases spanning the gap. The CDR3 nucleotides read TGCAGCGTTGACGAAGGAGATACGCAGTATTTT. Translating gives CSVDEGDTQYF.

This clonotype was counted a few times. J is TRBJ1-6 and V is TRBV6-5; unclear D gene. CDR3 length: 14 residues. Trimming took off 6 bases at V and 9 bases at J, with 15 bases between the two ends. The germline V gene has CDR1 MNHEY and CDR2 SVGAGI. The CDR3 region has the DNA TGTGCCAGCAGCAGCGTCAACCTGGGTTCACCCCTCCACTTT. This translates into CASSSVNLGSPLHF.

This clonotype was counted only a few times. This sequence joins TRBV7-9 and TRBJ2-1, with D possibly TRBD2 on 6 matching bases. V lost 0 bases and J 3 bases, leaving 12 bases between the germline ends. The length of the CDR3 is 16 residues. CDR1 is SEHNR and CDR2 is FQNEAQ in the germline V gene (reference sequence). The chain's CDR3 is CASSLAPEGYYNEQFF. DNA for the CDR3: TGTGCCAGCAGCTTAGCGCCGGAGGGGTACTACAATGAGCAGTTCTTC.

This clonotype turned up a few times. The chain links TRBV6-5 to TRBJ2-1; D is ambiguous. This CDR3 region has 14 residues. V lost 0 bases and J lost 7, with 10 bases in between. Germline V gene sequence: CDR1 MNHEY, CDR2 SVGAGI. The CDR3 reads CASSYSRLLNEQFF. CDR3 coding DNA: TGTGCCAGCAGTTACTCGCGGTTATTAAATGAGCAGTTCTTC.

This clonotype appeared a single time. The chain couples TRBV6-6 to TRBJ2-1, with D tentatively TRBD1 or TRBD2 (5 bases each). CDR3 length: 13 amino acids. Germline CDR1 MNHNY, CDR2 SVGAGI (reference sequence). Trimming removed 6 bases from V and 0 bases from J, with 6 bases in between. As DNA, the CDR3 is TGTGCCAGCAGAGGGACCTCCTACAATGAGCAGTTCTTC. This gives the protein CASRGTSYNEQFF.

This clonotype has a count of ten or more. The V call is TRBV29-1, the J call TRBJ1-1; the D gene is possibly TRBD1 (5 bases). CDR1 is SQVTM and CDR2 is ANQGSEA in the germline V gene. Trimming cost V 3 bases and J 3 bases, with 8 bases left between them. The CDR3 is 12 residues long. CDR3 in amino acids: CSVDPGHTEAFF. The CDR3 DNA sequence: TGCAGCGTTGACCCGGGGCACACTGAAGCTTTCTTT.

This clonotype occurred a few times. The genes are TRBV5-6 and TRBJ2-2; D gene ambiguous. This CDR3 contains 15 residues. Trimming removed 6 bases from V and 3 bases from J, with 15 bases in between. In germline, CDR1 is SGHDT, CDR2 YYEEEE. In nucleotides, the CDR3 is TGTGCCAGCAATAGGTCCCCGAGGTACACCGGGGAGCTGTTTTTT. Protein product: CASNRSPRYTGELFF.

This clonotype is classed as medium-sized. The rearrangement joins TRBV28 to TRBJ1-3, with TRBD1 as a possible D gene (5 bases). The CDR3 extends over 17 amino acids. V lost 5 bases to trimming and J lost 2 bases, with 19 bases between them. Germline CDR1 and CDR2: MDHEN and SYDVKM. This CDR3 is CASSPRFYQGAGNTIYF. The CDR3 nucleotides read TGTGCCAGCAGTCCCCGCTTCTATCAAGGGGCTGGAAACACCATATATTTT.

The chain joins TRBV11-2 to TRBJ2-3; D is undetermined. Trimming pared 7 bases from V and 4 bases from J, leaving 6 bases between. The CDR3 covers 11 residues. Germline V gives CDR1 SGHAT, CDR2 FQNNGV. The CDR3: CASTWADTQYF. The CDR3 DNA sequence: TGTGCCAGCACCTGGGCAGATACGCAGTATTTT.

The chain recombines TRBV6-2 or TRBV6-3 with TRBJ1-5; D remains unclear. From germline, CDR1 is MNHEY and CDR2 SVGEGT. V was pared by 8 bases and J by 6 bases, with 14 bases between. The length of the CDR3 is 13 residues. CDR3 protein: CASGSGVRQPQHF. The CDR3 DNA follows: TGTGCCAGCGGTTCCGGGGTTCGTCAGCCCCAGCATTTT.

The chain links TRBV10-1 to TRBJ2-2, with TRBD2 matching over 7 bases. The V and J ends lost 4 bases and 2 bases, in that order; junction bases with no gene match: 16. Germline CDR1 and CDR2: WNHNN and SYGVQD (reference sequence). This CDR3 spans 19 amino acids. CDR3 sequence: CASSAAGLSGGLNTGELFF. CDR3 DNA: TGCGCCAGCAGTGCCGCCGGACTATCGGGGGGTCTCAACACCGGGGAGCTGTTTTTT.

This clonotype showed up many times. This chain connects TRBV11-2 to TRBJ1-2; 7 bases are shared with TRBD1. CDR1 and CDR2 (germline): SGHAT, FQNNGV. Trimming cost V 5 bases and J 3 bases; bases outside gene matches: 12. The CDR3 is 16 amino acids. CDR3 sequence reads: CASSAKTGIDDYGYTF. The CDR3 DNA sequence: TGTGCCAGCAGCGCCAAGACAGGGATCGACGACTATGGCTACACCTTC.

V and J are TRBV19 and TRBJ2-7, with no clear D. V was pared by 0 bases and J by 2 bases, with 5 bases between. This CDR3 is built from 13 residues. Germline loops: CDR1 LNHDA, CDR2 SQIVND (reference sequence). The CDR3 DNA reads as TGTGCCAGTAGTATAGAGGGGACCTACGAGCAGTACTTC. Protein: CASSIEGTYEQYF.

The sample holds a few counts of this clonotype. V is TRBV20-1 and J is TRBJ1-6; D may be TRBD1 (6 bases). This CDR3 region has 14 residues. CDR1 and CDR2 from the germline V gene are DFQATT and SNEGSKA (reference sequence). V lost 4 bases and J lost 7, with 14 bases in between. The CDR3 DNA is TGCAGTGCTAACGGACAGTTCCCGAATTCACCCCTCCACTTT. It translates to CSANGQFPNSPLHF.

This clonotype was picked up a small number of times. This chain joins TRBV27 and TRBJ1-1; D may be TRBD1 (5 bases). The CDR3 runs 15 residues. CDR1 MNHEY and CDR2 SMNVEV come from the germline V gene (reference sequence). Trimming took off 1 base at V and 4 bases at J, with 13 bases between the two ends. CDR3 region: CASSLWVGGATEAFF. The CDR3, as DNA: TGTGCCAGCAGTTTATGGGTTGGAGGGGCCACTGAAGCTTTCTTT.

The chain uses TRBV20-1 and TRBJ1-2; tentative D call: TRBD1 (6 bases). This CDR3 is 14 amino acids long. V was pared by 0 bases and J by 7 bases, with 15 bases between. CDR1 and CDR2 (germline): DFQATT, SNEGSKA (reference sequence). CDR3 in amino acids: CSARDRGHRSGYTF. The CDR3 DNA follows: TGCAGTGCTAGAGATCGGGGACACCGCAGTGGCTACACCTTC.

This clonotype has just a few counts. The chain is built from TRBV2 and TRBJ1-1; D is uncertain. CDR1 is SNHLY, CDR2 FYNNEI, per germline. V was shortened by 6 bases and J by 4 bases, with 12 bases between the two germline ends. The CDR3 loop spans 13 amino acids. DNA for the CDR3: TGTGCCAGCAGCCTTCAAGCGGGCACTGAAGCTTTCTTT. Its protein product is CASSLQAGTEAFF.

The chain is built from TRBV7-9 and TRBJ2-6; a possible D gene is TRBD1 (5 bases). Trimming removed 0 bases from V and 8 bases from J, with 11 bases in between. The CDR3 is 15 amino acids. Germline values: CDR1 SEHNR, CDR2 FQNEAQ (reference sequence). In DNA form, the CDR3 reads TGTGCCAGCAGCTTAGCTCCCGTGGGGCCCAACGTCCTGACTTTC. Amino acid sequence: CASSLAPVGPNVLTF.